The 14 T cell receptor beta chains given below trace back to one sample, sequenced in a study of cytomegalovirus exposure and HLA in healthy donors. Data came from immunoSEQ multiplex PCR; TCRdb stores just in-frame clones and leaves some out. This table has fewer than 400,000 clones, approximately 91% appearing once. Source material: PBMCs. The receptors derive from a man aged 30 to 39 in good health and CMV-seronegative.

The chain uses TRBV29-1 and TRBJ1-5; tentatively, D is TRBD1 (6 bases). This CDR3 is 18 amino acids long. Germline V CDR1 and CDR2: SQVTM, ANQGSEA. Trimming removed 1 base at V and 3 bases at J, with 22 bases between. The CDR3 nucleotides are TGCAGCGTTGAAGTAAAGTCTCGTCGTGAGGGGGACAATCAGCCCCAGCATTTT. Translation gives CSVEVKSRREGDNQPQHF.

The chain uses TRBV11-2 and TRBJ2-1, with TRBD2 matching 9 bases. V gave up 6 bases and J gave up 10 bases; unmatched junction bases: 10. The CDR3 sequence is 14 residues long. CDR1 is SGHAT and CDR2 is FQNNGV in the germline V gene. CDR3 nucleotides: TGTGCCAGCAGGAGACCGGGACTAGCATTAGAGCAGTTCTTC. Protein product: CASRRPGLALEQFF.

The V gene is TRBV4-2, the J gene TRBJ2-7, with a weak D call TRBD1 (6 bases). Germline V gene lookup returns CDR1 LGHNA and CDR2 YNFKEQ. This CDR3 has 14 residues. The ends were cut back, 7 bases at V and 4 bases at J, with 17 bases in the middle. The DNA for the CDR3 is TGTGCCAGCATCCTTTCTTCAACAGGGTACGAGCAGTACTTC. Its translation is CASILSSTGYEQYF.

The CDR3 DNA is TGCGCCAGCAGCGAAACAGTGAACACTGAAGCTTTCTTT. Amino acid sequence: CASSETVNTEAFF. The J gene is TRBJ1-1, the V gene TRBV10-1; D not resolved. V lost 6 bases to trimming and J lost 0 bases, with 8 bases between them. CDR1 and CDR2 from the germline V gene are WNHNN and SYGVQD (reference sequence). CDR3 length equals 13 residues.

This sequence joins TRBV6-4 and TRBJ2-1; 7 nucleotides line up with TRBD2. The CDR3 totals 15 residues. Germline values: CDR1 MRHNA, CDR2 SNTAGT. The V and J ends lost 6 bases and 0 bases, in that order; junction bases with no gene match: 5. The CDR3 coding sequence is TGTGCCAGCAGCCCTGGGGGGGGCTCCTACAATGAGCAGTTCTTC. Protein product: CASSPGGGSYNEQFF.

This chain joins TRBV11-3 and TRBJ2-3, with D possibly TRBD2 on 7 matching bases. CDR1 is SGHNT, CDR2 YENEEA, per germline. CDR3 length: 15 residues. V was shortened by 5 bases and J by 3 bases, with 15 bases between the two germline ends. The CDR3 loop is CASSRGAGMTDTQYF. Written as DNA, the CDR3 is TGTGCCAGCAGCCGGGGGGCGGGGATGACAGATACGCAGTATTTT. Full variable domain (rest looked up from reference TRBV11-3 and TRBJ2-3): EAGVVQSPRYKIIEKKQPVAFWCNPISGHNTLYWYLQNLGQGPELLIRYENEEAVDDSQLPKDRFSAERLKGVDSTLKIQPAELGDSAVYLCASSRGAGMTDTQYFGPGTRLTVL.

The rearrangement joins TRBV9 to TRBJ2-3; TRBD1 might be the D (6 bases). With 3 bases removed from V and 6 bases from J, the gap between germline ends came to 11 bases. The V gene's germline CDR1 is SGDLS and CDR2 YYNGEE. The length of the CDR3 is 13 residues. CDR3 nucleotides: TGTGCCAGCAGCGCTATAGGGGGTGATACGCAGTATTTT. Protein sequence: CASSAIGGDTQYF.

V usage is TRBV27 and J usage is TRBJ1-1; 7 nucleotides line up with TRBD1. The ends lost 5 bases at V and 5 bases at J; junction bases unmatched: 8. Germline-derived CDR1 and CDR2 are MNHEY and SMNVEV (reference sequence). CDR3 length: 14 amino acids. The CDR3 is CASSDTGVRTEAFF. Written as DNA, the CDR3 is TGTGCCAGCAGTGATACAGGGGTTCGTACTGAAGCTTTCTTT.

The chain carries TRBV12-5 and TRBJ2-1; 8 bases map to TRBD2. The junction had 4 bases not matched to a gene; V was cut back by 5 bases and J by 10 bases. The CDR3 sequence is 12 residues long. Per germline, CDR1 LGHNT and CDR2 FRNRAP. The CDR3 sequence: CASGTSGGEQFF. CDR3 bases: TGTGCTAGTGGTACCTCGGGGGGGGAGCAGTTCTTC.

J is TRBJ2-1 and V is TRBV7-9; 10 bases map to TRBD2. Germline CDR1 SEHNR, CDR2 FQNEAQ (reference sequence). J gave up 7 bases and V 1 base, and 4 bases lay outside the gene matches. CDR3 length equals 15 residues. The CDR3 protein is CASSLGAGGNNEQFF. In nucleotides, the CDR3 is TGTGCCAGCAGCTTAGGAGCGGGGGGGAATAATGAGCAGTTCTTC.

This chain joins TRBV27 and TRBJ2-1; TRBD2 aligns across 13 bases. V was pared by 6 bases and J by 8 bases, with 7 bases of the junction left unmatched. Germline V lookup: CDR1 MNHEY, CDR2 SMNVEV (reference sequence). The CDR3 has 15 residues. The CDR3 reads CASSTLAGGLDEQFF. The CDR3 DNA is TGTGCCAGCAGCACACTAGCGGGGGGGTTGGATGAGCAGTTCTTC.

The rearrangement uses TRBV6-5 and TRBJ1-2; D ambiguous. The ends were cut back, 2 bases at V and 5 bases at J, with 12 bases in the middle. The CDR3 is 14 residues long. The germline V gene has CDR1 MNHEY and CDR2 SVGAGI. CDR3 loop: CASSYVRDWYGYTF. CDR3 nucleotides: TGTGCCAGCAGTTACGTTCGTGACTGGTATGGCTACACCTTC.

The chain's CDR3 is CASSTESNTEAFF. The CDR3 coding sequence is TGCGCCAGCAGTACAGAATCGAACACTGAAGCTTTCTTT. The gene calls are TRBV10-1 and TRBJ1-1; the D is unclear. The V gene lost 5 bases and the J gene lost 1 base, with 8 bases spanning the gap. The CDR3 is 13 amino acids. In germline, CDR1 is WNHNN, CDR2 SYGVQD (reference sequence).

This chain connects TRBV6-5 to TRBJ2-5; 8 bases fit TRBD2. The ends lost 0 bases at V and 2 bases at J; junction bases unmatched: 2. CDR1 and CDR2 from the germline V gene are MNHEY and SVGAGI. There are 15 residues in the CDR3. In DNA form, the CDR3 reads TGTGCCAGCAGTTACTCGGCGGGGGGACAAGAGACCCAGTACTTC. This codes for CASSYSAGGQETQYF.